This T cell receptor (beta chain) was sequenced in a study of cytomegalovirus exposure and HLA in healthy donors. Study summary: Most genotyped donors, approximately 77% of some 400, had Caucasian-associated genetic ancestry.

PCR primers comprised 60 Vbeta and 13 Jbeta primers. Sequencing was performed with immunoSEQ multiplex PCR; in TCRdb, only in-frame clones are kept and a portion is missing. This sample's table has 120,000 to 150,000 clones. CDR1 is SGHTA, CDR2 FQGNSA, per germline. The V end lost 1 base, the J end lost 7 bases, and 7 bases lay between the germline ends. The CDR3 has 12 residues. About this clone itself: The sample has other DNA sequences that encode this CDR3 too.

The sample consisted of PBMCs. This receptor was taken from a woman aged 45-65 years in good health and CMV-seronegative. The chain couples TRBV7-2 to TRBJ1-2; D remains ambiguous. The CDR3, as DNA: TGTGCCAGCAGCTTAGACAGAGCTGGCTACACCTTC. This encodes CASSLDRAGYTF.